This T cell receptor (beta chain) was sequenced for a study of T cell responses to AZD1222 COVID-19 vaccine. Only in-frame clones appear in the TCRdb table, and some are missing; sequencing was by immunoSEQ multiplex PCR. The sample carries approximately 160,000 clones, 90% recorded once. Findings and limits, study-wide: Once two AZD1222 doses were given, Spike-specific TCR breadth and depth went up. Sampled repertoires all dated from after the peak T cell response.

The germline V gene has CDR1 KGHSH and CDR2 LQKENI. V lost 1 base, J lost 6 bases, and 22 bases lay in between. This CDR3 has 18 amino acids. On this clone itself: Its matching antigen is unknown.

This chain links TRBV18 with TRBJ1-5; D is ambiguous. Source: peripheral blood, taken on day 0 of AZD1222 vaccination. The sequence came from an adult in good health. The CDR3 region has the DNA TGTGCCAGCTCACCACTCCAAATCGAGACACAATCGGGTCAGCCCCAGCATTTT. Translated, it gives CASSPLQIETQSGQPQHF.